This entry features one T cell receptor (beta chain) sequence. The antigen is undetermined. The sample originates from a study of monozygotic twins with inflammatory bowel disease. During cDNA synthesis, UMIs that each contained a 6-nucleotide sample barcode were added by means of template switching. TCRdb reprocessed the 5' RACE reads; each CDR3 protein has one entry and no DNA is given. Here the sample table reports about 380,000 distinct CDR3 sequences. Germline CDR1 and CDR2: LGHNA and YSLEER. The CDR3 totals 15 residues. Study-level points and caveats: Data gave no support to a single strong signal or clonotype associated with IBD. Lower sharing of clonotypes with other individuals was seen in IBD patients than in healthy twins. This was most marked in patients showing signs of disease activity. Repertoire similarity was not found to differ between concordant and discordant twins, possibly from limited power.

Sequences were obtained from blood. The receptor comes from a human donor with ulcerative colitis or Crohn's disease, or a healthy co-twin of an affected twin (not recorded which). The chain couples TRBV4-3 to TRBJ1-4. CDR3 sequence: CASSQDAVPNEKLFF.